A selection of T cell receptor beta chains follows, all from one sample in a study of breast tumors, draining lymph nodes, adjacent tissues. TCRdb passed the multiplex PCR reads through MiXCR, listing each CDR3 protein once. Of 200,000 to 250,000 distinct CDR3 sequences in the sample, roughly 32% are singletons; the top ten hold around 1.5%. The specimen sequenced was axillary lymph node tissue. Receptors originate from a female donor with breast cancer. Some clones in this sample may be carry-over from other donors' samples. The CDR3 runs from the conserved cysteine through the conserved F or W. Each record gives: D gene, clone size, V gene, J gene, CDR3 DNA, CDR3 protein. The D gene is left open where the match is weak. Size values are once, few and many counts, or a class for expanded clones, and some rows have none.

D: NA; size: many; V: TRBV20-1; J: TRBJ2-5; DNA: TGCAGTACGACAAACTCCTGGGAAGGCAGTAAAGAGACCCAGTACTTC; CDR3: CSTTNSWEGSKETQYF
D: NA; size: many; V: TRBV7-2; J: TRBJ1-5; DNA: TGTGCCAGCAGCTGGAAAGTTAGCAATCAGCCCCAGCATTTT; CDR3: CASSWKVSNQPQHF
D: TRBD2; size: NA; V: TRBV6-4; J: TRBJ2-1; DNA: TGTGCCAGCAGTCAGCGACTAGCGGGAGCTGGGGAACTTGAGCAGTTCTTC; CDR3: CASSQRLAGAGELEQFF
D: TRBD2; size: many; V: TRBV30; J: TRBJ2-1; DNA: TGTGCCTGGGGGCTATCGGGAGGTGAGCAGTTCTTC; CDR3: CAWGLSGGEQFF
D: TRBD1; size: many; V: TRBV6-4; J: TRBJ1-2; DNA: TGTGCCATCCCACCTCCCGGGACAGAGGATTCGCCTAACTATGGCTACACCTTC; CDR3: CAIPPPGTEDSPNYGYTF
D: TRBD2; size: NA; V: TRBV5-6; J: TRBJ2-1; DNA: TGTGCCAGCAGTTCCCTGGGACTAGCGGGAGGGGATGAGCAGTTCTTC; CDR3: CASSSLGLAGGDEQFF
D: NA; size: many; V: TRBV7-8; J: TRBJ1-4; DNA: TGTGCCAGCAGCTCCACGACTGCTACTAATGAAAAACTGTTTTTT; CDR3: CASSSTTATNEKLFF
D: NA; size: many; V: TRBV29-1; J: TRBJ2-1; DNA: TGCGCTTCCCCTGGCCGGAATCAGAATGAGCAGTTCTTC; CDR3: CASPGRNQNEQFF
D: TRBD2; size: NA; V: TRBV7-9; J: TRBJ2-3; DNA: TGTGCCAGCAGCGCGGGACTAGCGGGGGGAGGAGATACGCGGTATTTT; CDR3: CASSAGLAGGGDTRYF
D: NA; size: many; V: TRBV2; J: TRBJ2-7; DNA: TGTGCCAGCAGTGGACAGAGCGGCTCCTACGAGCAGTACTTC; CDR3: CASSGQSGSYEQYF
D: TRBD2; size: many; V: TRBV12-3/TRBV12-4; J: TRBJ2-1; DNA: TGTGCCAGCAGTTTTCTAGCGGGAGCGTACAATGAGCAGTTCTTC; CDR3: CASSFLAGAYNEQFF
D: TRBD2; size: NA; V: TRBV18; J: TRBJ2-1; DNA: TGTGCCAGCTCACCCACTAGCGGGGGTGATGAGCAGTTCTTC; CDR3: CASSPTSGGDEQFF
D: NA; size: many; V: TRBV9; J: TRBJ2-5; DNA: TGTGCCAGCAGCGTAGGATGGGCCCAAGAGACCCAGTACTTC; CDR3: CASSVGWAQETQYF
D: TRBD1; size: NA; V: TRBV6-6; J: TRBJ1-1; DNA: TGTGCCAGCAGTTACCAAAATACAGGGGACAGAGCTGAAGCTTTCTTT; CDR3: CASSYQNTGDRAEAFF
D: NA; size: many; V: TRBV5-1; J: TRBJ2-3; DNA: TGCGCCAGCAGCCCCCGCCCAGGGGCAGATACGCAGTATTTT; CDR3: CASSPRPGADTQYF
D: TRBD1; size: many; V: TRBV20-1; J: TRBJ1-4; DNA: TGCAGTGCTCACAGGGGCACGGGAGAAAAACTGTTTTTT; CDR3: CSAHRGTGEKLFF
D: NA; size: NA; V: TRBV29-1; J: TRBJ1-5; DNA: TGCAGCGTTGTGTACAGGGACTACGAGCAGCCCCAGCATTTT; CDR3: CSVVYRDYEQPQHF
D: TRBD1; size: many; V: TRBV6-5; J: TRBJ2-2; DNA: TGTGCCAGCAGCACGGACAGGGGAGAAACCGGGGAGCTGTTTTTT; CDR3: CASSTDRGETGELFF
D: TRBD1; size: once; V: TRBV9; J: TRBJ1-6; DNA: TGTGCCAGCAGCGTAGGACAGGGAGAAACCCTCCACTTT; CDR3: CASSVGQGETLHF
D: TRBD2; size: NA; V: TRBV5-4; J: TRBJ2-2; DNA: TGTGCCAGCAGCTACCTATCTAGCGGGAGGGCCAACACCGGGGAGCTGTTTTTT; CDR3: CASSYLSSGRANTGELFF
D: NA; size: many; V: TRBV24-1; J: TRBJ1-5; DNA: TGTGCCACCAGTGATCTACTAGGACCCCAGCATTTT; CDR3: CATSDLLGPQHF
D: NA; size: NA; V: TRBV20-1; J: TRBJ2-3; DNA: TGCAGTGCGGGTGGGGGAGAGGGCCTGGATACGCAGTATTTT; CDR3: CSAGGGEGLDTQYF
D: NA; size: many; V: TRBV5-1; J: TRBJ2-7; DNA: TGCGCCAGCAGCTTGGCCCCCGGGGTAAACTACGAGCAGTACTTC; CDR3: CASSLAPGVNYEQYF
D: TRBD2; size: NA; V: TRBV14; J: TRBJ2-5; DNA: TGTGCCAGCAGCCCAATGATTAGCGGGACTAGAGGGGAGACCCAGTACTTC; CDR3: CASSPMISGTRGETQYF
D: TRBD1; size: NA; V: TRBV2; J: TRBJ2-2; DNA: TGTGCCAGCCAGGGGGCGCGAGGAAACACCGGGGAGCTGTTTTTT; CDR3: CASQGARGNTGELFF
D: TRBD2; size: NA; V: TRBV20-1; J: TRBJ2-5; DNA: TGCAGCGCGCCGCGACGGGGGGGGAGGCAAGGGACCCAGTACTTC; CDR3: CSAPRRGGRQGTQYF
D: NA; size: many; V: TRBV6-5; J: TRBJ2-3; DNA: TGTGCCAGCAGTTACTCCGACAGGCGGCAAGATACGCAGTATTTT; CDR3: CASSYSDRRQDTQYF
D: NA; size: few; V: TRBV6-5; J: TRBJ2-6; DNA: TGTGCCAGCAGCCGGACGGACAGCTCTGGGGCCAACGTCCTGACTTTC; CDR3: CASSRTDSSGANVLTF
D: TRBD1; size: many; V: TRBV2; J: TRBJ1-6; DNA: TGTGCCAGCCAACCGGGACAGGGGTCGCTTAGTTCACCCCTCCACTTT; CDR3: CASQPGQGSLSSPLHF
D: TRBD2; size: many; V: TRBV5-1; J: TRBJ2-1; DNA: TGCGCCAGCAGCGCAGGGACTAGCGGGGGGCATAGTGAGCAGTTCTTC; CDR3: CASSAGTSGGHSEQFF
D: NA; size: few; V: TRBV28; J: TRBJ1-6; DNA: TGTGCCAGCAGCCACTACGAAGGGGTCGCTTCACCCCCCCACTTT; CDR3: CASSHYEGVASPPHF
D: TRBD1; size: many; V: TRBV2; J: TRBJ2-7; DNA: TGTGCCAGCAGTGAAATAGGGACAGGGTCCTACGAGCAGTACTTC; CDR3: CASSEIGTGSYEQYF
D: TRBD2; size: many; V: TRBV2; J: TRBJ2-1; DNA: TGTGCCAGCAGTGAGCTGACAGCGGGAGGTCCGTTCTTC; CDR3: CASSELTAGGPFF
D: NA; size: many; V: TRBV5-1; J: TRBJ2-5; DNA: TGCGCCAGCAGCTTGACTTTGAAGGACGCTCAGTACTTC; CDR3: CASSLTLKDAQYF
D: NA; size: once; V: TRBV12-5; J: TRBJ1-5; DNA: TGTGCTAGTGGTTTGGTAGGGGGGGAGTCGATGGAGACCCAGCATTTT; CDR3: CASGLVGGESMETQHF
D: NA; size: NA; V: TRBV11-2; J: TRBJ1-6; DNA: TGTGCCAGCAGCCGTAAGGGTTTAGGACCCCTCCACTTT; CDR3: CASSRKGLGPLHF
D: NA; size: once; V: TRBV3-1; J: TRBJ2-7; DNA: TGTGCCAGCAGCCAAGGGCGCTCCTACGAGCAGTACTTC; CDR3: CASSQGRSYEQYF
D: NA; size: many; V: TRBV19; J: TRBJ2-2; DNA: TGTGCCAGTAGTCCCGTCGGAGCCGGGGAGCTGTTTTTT; CDR3: CASSPVGAGELFF
D: NA; size: NA; V: TRBV29-1; J: TRBJ2-5; DNA: TGCAGCTTAGCTCGCGGGACCCAAGAGACCCAGTACTTC; CDR3: CSLARGTQETQYF
D: TRBD2; size: many; V: TRBV5-1; J: TRBJ2-5; DNA: TGCGCCAGCAGCTTGGGAGCGGGAGGGCTTGAGACCCAGTACTTC; CDR3: CASSLGAGGLETQYF
D: NA; size: NA; V: TRBV9; J: TRBJ2-4; DNA: TGTGCCAGCAGCTCAGCCGGGACATGGCTAAACATTCAGTACTTC; CDR3: CASSSAGTWLNIQYF
D: NA; size: many; V: TRBV4-1; J: TRBJ2-5; DNA: TGCGCCAGCAGCCAAGTCGGGGGAGTTGAGTTGAAGACCCAGTACTTC; CDR3: CASSQVGGVELKTQYF
D: TRBD1; size: many; V: TRBV15; J: TRBJ2-2; DNA: TGTGCCACCAGCAGAGAGGGGACAGGGTCCTCCGGGGAGCTGTTTTTT; CDR3: CATSREGTGSSGELFF
D: TRBD1; size: few; V: TRBV2; J: TRBJ1-3; DNA: TGTGCCAGCAGTAGAACAGGGGGCCTCTCTGGAAACACCATATATTTT; CDR3: CASSRTGGLSGNTIYF
D: NA; size: NA; V: TRBV28; J: TRBJ1-5; DNA: TGTGCCAGCAGCCGAGGTGTGCGCAATCAGCCCCAGCATTTT; CDR3: CASSRGVRNQPQHF
D: NA; size: many; V: TRBV19; J: TRBJ2-7; DNA: TGTGCCAGTAGTGTAGCGGATTCCTACGAGCAGTACTTC; CDR3: CASSVADSYEQYF